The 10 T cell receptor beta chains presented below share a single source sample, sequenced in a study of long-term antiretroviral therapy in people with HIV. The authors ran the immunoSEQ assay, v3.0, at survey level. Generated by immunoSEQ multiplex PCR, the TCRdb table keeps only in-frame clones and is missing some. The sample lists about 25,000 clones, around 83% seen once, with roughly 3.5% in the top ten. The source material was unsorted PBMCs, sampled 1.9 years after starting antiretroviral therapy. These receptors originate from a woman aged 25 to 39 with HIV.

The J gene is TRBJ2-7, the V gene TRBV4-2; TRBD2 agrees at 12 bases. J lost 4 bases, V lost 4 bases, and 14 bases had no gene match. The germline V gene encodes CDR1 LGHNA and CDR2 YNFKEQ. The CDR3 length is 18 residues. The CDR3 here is CASSPIVSSGGAVYEQYF. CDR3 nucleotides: TGTGCCAGCAGCCCCATAGTATCTAGCGGGGGGGCCGTTTACGAGCAGTACTTC.

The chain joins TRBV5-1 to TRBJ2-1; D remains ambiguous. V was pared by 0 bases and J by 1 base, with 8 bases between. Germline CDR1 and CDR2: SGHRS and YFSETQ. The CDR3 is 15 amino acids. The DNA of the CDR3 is TGCGCCAGCAGCTTGGAGTCAAGGTCCTACAATGAGCAGTTCTTC. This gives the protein CASSLESRSYNEQFF.

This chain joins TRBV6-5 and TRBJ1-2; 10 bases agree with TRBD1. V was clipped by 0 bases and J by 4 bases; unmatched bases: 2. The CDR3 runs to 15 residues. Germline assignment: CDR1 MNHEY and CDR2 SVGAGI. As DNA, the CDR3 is TGTGCCAGCAGTTACTCGACAGGGGGCTCCTATGGCTACACCTTC. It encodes CASSYSTGGSYGYTF.

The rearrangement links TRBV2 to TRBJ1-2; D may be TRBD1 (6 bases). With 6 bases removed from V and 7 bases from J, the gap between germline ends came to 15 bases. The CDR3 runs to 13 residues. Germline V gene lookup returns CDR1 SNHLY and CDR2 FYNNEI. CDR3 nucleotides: TGTGCCAGCAGCCCCAACAGGGTTATTGGCTACACCTTC. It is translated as CASSPNRVIGYTF.

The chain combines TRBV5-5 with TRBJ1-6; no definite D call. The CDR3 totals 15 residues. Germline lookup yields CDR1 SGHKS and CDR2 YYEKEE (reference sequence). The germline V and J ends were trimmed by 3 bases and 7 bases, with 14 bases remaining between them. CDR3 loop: CASSSNVDTNSPLHF. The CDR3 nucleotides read TGTGCCAGCAGCTCTAACGTAGACACCAATTCACCCCTCCACTTT.

CDR3 DNA sequence: TGCAGCGTTGCTGGCAGGCTGATCACTGAAGCTTTCTTT. Its protein product is CSVAGRLITEAFF. This chain links TRBV29-1 with TRBJ1-1; D not certain. The CDR3 length is 13 residues. The V end was cut by 4 bases, the J end by 4 bases, with 13 bases between. The germline V gene has CDR1 SQVTM and CDR2 ANQGSEA.

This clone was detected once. CDR3 nucleotides: TGCGCCAGCAGCCATGATTCCTATTCAACGTCGTACAGGTACCGGGATCAGCCCCAGCATTTT. Protein product: CASSHDSYSTSYRYRDQPQHF. This chain links TRBV4-1 with TRBJ1-5, with D tentatively TRBD1 (5 bases). CDR1 MGHRA and CDR2 YSYEKL come from the germline V gene. Deletions cut 3 bases from V and 5 bases from J, with 32 bases between. The CDR3 runs 21 residues.

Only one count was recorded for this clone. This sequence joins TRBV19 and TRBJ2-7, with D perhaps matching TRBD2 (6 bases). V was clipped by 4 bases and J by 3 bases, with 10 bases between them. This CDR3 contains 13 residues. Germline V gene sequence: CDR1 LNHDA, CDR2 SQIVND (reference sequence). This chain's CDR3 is CASSTGLYYEQYV. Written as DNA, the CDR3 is TGTGCCAGTAGTACAGGACTATACTACGAGCAGTACGTC.

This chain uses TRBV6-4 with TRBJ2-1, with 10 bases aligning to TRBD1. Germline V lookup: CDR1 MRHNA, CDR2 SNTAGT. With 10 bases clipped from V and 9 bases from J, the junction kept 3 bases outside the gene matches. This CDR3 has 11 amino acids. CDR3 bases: TGTGCCACAAGGACAGGGGGTGAGCAGTTCTTC. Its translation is CATRTGGEQFF.

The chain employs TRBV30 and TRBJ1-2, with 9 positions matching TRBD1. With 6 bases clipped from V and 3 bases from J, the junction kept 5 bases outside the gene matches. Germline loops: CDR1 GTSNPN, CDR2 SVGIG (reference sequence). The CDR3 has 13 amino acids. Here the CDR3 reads CACLTGGDYGYTF. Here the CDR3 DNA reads TGTGCCTGCCTGACAGGGGGAGACTATGGCTACACCTTC.